The 8 T cell receptor beta chains given below trace back to one sample, sequenced in a study of T cells in Graves' hyperthyroidism and ophthalmopathy. Authors of the study amplified TCR beta CDR3 regions from RNA transcripts. The primer set for the first-round RT-PCR of the TCR CDR3 was HTBI. MiXCR, applied by TCRdb to the multiplex PCR reads, yields one record per CDR3 protein. Altogether around 580,000 distinct CDR3 sequences are present, around 17% being singletons, with the ten largest covering 18%. The specimen sequenced was blood. These receptors originate from a woman aged 18-35 years with Graves' hyperthyroidism.

This clonotype was picked up many times. The chain employs TRBV28 and TRBJ2-5; D is unclear. The germline V gene encodes CDR1 MDHEN and CDR2 SYDVKM. V was pared by 8 bases and J by 4 bases, with 17 bases between. The CDR3 is 14 amino acids. In DNA form, the CDR3 reads TGTGCCAGCCGTCGGCGGCGTGGTGGAGAGACCCAGTACTTC. Its protein is CASRRRRGGETQYF.

CDR3 residues: CASSHGGTPRDEQFF. The CDR3, as DNA: TGTGCCAGCAGCCATGGAGGAACACCCAGGGATGAGCAGTTCTTC. The chain recombines TRBV14 with TRBJ2-1, with D perhaps TRBD1 or TRBD2 (5 bases each). Germline CDR1 is SGHDN and CDR2 is FVKESK. The CDR3 is made up of 15 amino acids. The V gene lost 3 bases and the J gene lost 8 bases, with 17 bases spanning the gap.

This clonotype was observed many times. This chain connects TRBV20-1 to TRBJ2-1; D not certain. V lost 0 bases and J 1 base, leaving 13 bases between the germline ends. This CDR3 region has 16 residues. CDR1 and CDR2 from the germline V gene are DFQATT and SNEGSKA (reference sequence). The CDR3 DNA is TGCAGTGCTAGAGAATCACCGAGATTATCCTACAATGAGCAGTTCTTC. Amino acid sequence: CSARESPRLSYNEQFF.

The table lists this clonotype with many counts. This chain uses TRBV12-3 or TRBV12-4 with TRBJ1-1, with 7 bases lining up with TRBD1. The CDR3 length is 15 residues. V was pared by 6 bases and J by 3 bases, with 10 bases of the junction left unmatched. CDR3 DNA sequence: TGTGCCAGCAGCCCACATGACAGGGACGACACTGAAGCTTTCTTT. Translating gives CASSPHDRDDTEAFF.

This clonotype was recorded many times. V is TRBV6-2 or TRBV6-3 and J is TRBJ1-1; D unclear. V shed 0 bases and J shed 0 bases, with 8 bases lying between them. The CDR3 totals 15 residues. CDR1 MNHEY and CDR2 SVGEGT come from the germline V gene. The CDR3 DNA reads TGTGCCAGCAGTTACTCGAGAAGCCTGAACACTGAAGCTTTCTTT. It is translated as CASSYSRSLNTEAFF.

This clonotype was seen a few times. The chain combines TRBV6-1 with TRBJ2-7, with a weak D call TRBD1 (6 bases). The CDR3 runs to 13 residues. Germline V gene data show CDR1 as MNHNS and CDR2 as SASEGT. The V and J ends lost 7 bases and 5 bases respectively, with 15 bases between them. The CDR3 DNA is TGTGCCAGCATGAAACAGGGAGTCCACGAGCAGTACTTC. Its protein product is CASMKQGVHEQYF.

This clonotype was recorded many times. The rearrangement joins TRBV12-3 or TRBV12-4 to TRBJ2-5; 11 positions agree with TRBD2. This CDR3 has 14 residues. The V and J ends lost 5 bases and 3 bases, in that order; junction bases with no gene match: 2. CDR3 sequence: CASSPTSGEETQYF. CDR3 bases: TGTGCCAGCAGTCCGACTAGCGGGGAAGAGACCCAGTACTTC.

The table lists this clonotype with many counts. The V call is TRBV6-2 or TRBV6-3, the J call TRBJ2-1; possible D gene TRBD1, 5 bases. Between the trimmed V and J ends, which lost 4 bases and 6 bases, there was a span of 16 bases. The V gene's germline CDR1 is MNHEY and CDR2 SVGEGT. The CDR3 runs to 15 residues. The CDR3 DNA follows: TGTGCCAGCAGTTCGGACGGACAAAGAGGCAATGAGCAGTTCTTC. The encoded protein is CASSSDGQRGNEQFF.